The rows below give T cell receptor beta chains drawn from one sample of a study of read filtering for tumor transcriptome and immune sequencing. TCRdb independently ran MiXCR on the reads; one entry per CDR3 protein. This sample has roughly 93,000 distinct CDR3 sequences, with about 22% found just once. The sample was a population of CD138-negative cells sorted from bone marrow. Receptor source: a donor over 35 with multiple myeloma. Both conserved end residues are part of each CDR3. A D gene is named only where the DNA matches it firmly. Only some rows state a clone size, as once, few, many or a class for expanded clones.

clone_size	d_call	v_call	cdr3_length	j_call	cdr3_nt	cdr3_aa
many	-	TRBV28	11	TRBJ1-1	TGTGCCAGCATCTCCAACCAGGAAGCTTTCTTT	CASISNQEAFF
few	TRBD2	TRBV7-8	15	TRBJ2-2	TGTGCCAGCAGTGGGGGGGGTCCGGACACCGGGGAGCTGTTTTTT	CASSGGGPDTGELFF
-	-	TRBV18	14	TRBJ2-5	TGTGCCAGCTCACCACAGGACGGAGGAGAGACCCAGTACTTC	CASSPQDGGETQYF
few	TRBD2	TRBV20-1	14	TRBJ2-5	TGCAGGCCCCTCGGGCCGGGGGGCCAAGAGACCCAGTACTTC	CRPLGPGGQETQYF
many	-	TRBV5-1	11	TRBJ2-3	TGCGCCAGCACCCACACAGATACGCAGTATTTT	CASTHTDTQYF
many	TRBD1	TRBV7-2	14	TRBJ2-5	TGTGCCAGCAGCCCGACAGGGTCGGCGGAGACCCAGTACTTC	CASSPTGSAETQYF
few	-	TRBV28	16	TRBJ1-4	TGTGCCAGCAGTGCCTATTGGACGCAGAAGGATGAAAAACTGTTTTTT	CASSAYWTQKDEKLFF
few	-	TRBV5-5	17	TRBJ2-4	TGTGCCAGCAGCTTGGCGTCCGGGACCTTAGCCAAAAACATTCAGTACTTC	CASSLASGTLAKNIQYF
few	TRBD1	TRBV5-6	17	TRBJ1-2	TGTGCCAGCAGCTTCGGTTACAGGGGGCGCGTTAACTATGGCTACACCTTC	CASSFGYRGRVNYGYTF
-	-	TRBV7-2	15	TRBJ2-3	TGTGCCAGCAGCTTAGCACGGACCCAGGGGCGTACGCAGTATTTT	CASSLARTQGRTQYF
-	-	TRBV2	13	TRBJ2-5	TGTGCCAGCAGTCCCGAGGTTCTTGAGACCCAGTACTTC	CASSPEVLETQYF
-	-	TRBV7-2	16	TRBJ2-1	TGTGCCAGCAGCTTAGTTGGGGGGGGGGCGATCAATGAGCAGTTCTTC	CASSLVGGGAINEQFF
few	-	TRBV2	14	TRBJ2-3	TGTGCCAGCAGTGTTAGTCGTTACACAGATACGCAGTATTTT	CASSVSRYTDTQYF
many	-	TRBV27	13	TRBJ1-1	TGTGCCAGCAGTTTATACGGGGGAACTGAAGCTTTCTTT	CASSLYGGTEAFF
many	-	TRBV12-3/TRBV12-4	15	TRBJ1-4	TGTGCCAGCAGTTTTGGTTCCGGGAATGGTGAAAAACTGTTTTTT	CASSFGSGNGEKLFF
many	TRBD2	TRBV7-9	17	TRBJ2-1	TGTGCCAGCAGCTTAGCCCTGCGGGGGGCGGGGTACAATGAGCAGTTCTTC	CASSLALRGAGYNEQFF
-	-	TRBV18	15	TRBJ2-2	TGTGCCAGCTCACCTACCCAGGGAATCACCGGGGAGCTGTTTTTT	CASSPTQGITGELFF
many	-	TRBV28	11	TRBJ2-7	TGTGCCAGCGGCAGGGGTTACGAGCAGTACTTC	CASGRGYEQYF
many	TRBD1	TRBV5-1	16	TRBJ2-2	TGCGCCAGCAGCTTGGCCGGACAGGGATACACCGGGGAGCTGTTTTTT	CASSLAGQGYTGELFF
many	TRBD2	TRBV5-1	15	TRBJ2-1	TGCGCCAGCAGCTCGGGACTAGCGGGGAGCAATGAGCAGTTCTTC	CASSSGLAGSNEQFF
many	-	TRBV19	12	TRBJ1-2	TGTGCCAGTAGTCGGACAGTTTACAGCTACACCTTC	CASSRTVYSYTF
-	-	TRBV7-9	12	TRBJ2-7	TGTGCCAGCAGCGTAGGAGGGGGCGAGCAGTACTTC	CASSVGGGEQYF
many	-	TRBV4-2	11	TRBJ2-3	TGTGCCAGCCGCTTCAAAGATACGCAGTATTTT	CASRFKDTQYF
many	TRBD1	TRBV3-1	15	TRBJ2-3	TGTGCCAGCAGCCACCCGACAGGGACCACAGATACGCAGTATTTT	CASSHPTGTTDTQYF
many	-	TRBV7-9	13	TRBJ2-3	TGTGCCAGCAGCTGGAGGAGCACAGATACGCAGTATTTT	CASSWRSTDTQYF
many	TRBD2	TRBV11-2	18	TRBJ2-1	TGTGCCAGCAGCTTCCGTTCCATGGGACTAGCGGGGAACAATGAGCAGTTCTTC	CASSFRSMGLAGNNEQFF
-	-	TRBV7-2	16	TRBJ1-1	TGTGCCAGCAGCCTATATACCAGCCGGAAGGTCGGTGAAGCTTTCTTT	CASSLYTSRKVGEAFF
many	-	TRBV4-2	14	TRBJ1-1	TGTGCCAGCAGCCACGAGTTCCGAGGGACTGAAGCTTTCTTT	CASSHEFRGTEAFF
many	-	TRBV12-3/TRBV12-4	13	TRBJ1-5	TGTGCCACCTCGGACGGCAGCAATCAGCCCCAGCATTTT	CATSDGSNQPQHF
many	-	TRBV21-1	12	TRBJ1-1	TGTGCCAGCAGCAAGCAAGACACTGAAGCTTTCTTT	CASSKQDTEAFF
many	-	TRBV15	16	TRBJ2-1	TGTGCCACCAGCAACGGAATAGCGGTTACCTACAATGAGCAGTTCTTC	CATSNGIAVTYNEQFF
many	-	TRBV5-1	13	TRBJ1-6	TGCGCCAGCAGCTTCTGGGGAAATTCACCCCTCCACTTT	CASSFWGNSPLHF
many	-	TRBV9	14	TRBJ2-2	TGTGCCAGCAGCGTTATGGGAAACACCGGGGAGCTGTTTTTT	CASSVMGNTGELFF
many	-	TRBV14	11	TRBJ2-1	TGTGCCAGCAGCCAGGGCCAGGGGAAGAATTTC	CASSQGQGKNF